Below, 30 T cell receptor beta chains from the same sample are listed, as sequenced in a study of CD8 T cells in Susac syndrome. A quantity of roughly 0.5 to 1 ug RNA underwent reverse transcription using random hexamers. TCRdb re-called the immunoSEQ multiplex PCR reads through MiXCR, storing one row per CDR3 protein. This sample carries roughly 110,000 distinct CDR3 sequences, about 93% of them seen once, and the ten largest clones take 0.11% to 0.15%. The sequenced material came from CD4+ T cells from PBMCs. The receptor source for this set is a human donor in good health.

This chain joins TRBV7-2 and TRBJ1-1; perhaps TRBD1 as D (5 bases). V was clipped by 5 bases and J by 1 base, with 11 bases between them. Per the germline V gene, CDR1 is SGHTA and CDR2 is FQGNSA. The CDR3 consists of 14 residues. CDR3 in amino acids: CASSRQGGNTEAFF. In nucleotides, the CDR3 is TGTGCCAGCAGCCGGCAGGGCGGGAACACTGAAGCTTTCTTT.

This clonotype was seen once. J is TRBJ1-1 and V is TRBV10-3; 8 nucleotides agree with TRBD1. This CDR3 has 12 amino acids. Germline V lookup: CDR1 ENHRY, CDR2 SYGVKD. V lost 2 bases to trimming and J lost 10 bases; unmatched junction nucleotides: 3. CDR3 bases: TGTGCCATCAGTGAGGTAGGACAGGGAGCTTTCTTT. Translation: CAISEVGQGAFF.

V usage is TRBV19 and J usage is TRBJ1-1; 8 bases map to TRBD1. The CDR3 length is 12 residues. The V and J ends lost 5 bases and 11 bases, in that order; junction bases with no gene match: 7. In germline, CDR1 is LNHDA, CDR2 SQIVND (reference sequence). This CDR3 is CASSATGALAFF. For the CDR3, the DNA is TGTGCCAGTAGTGCGACAGGGGCTTTGGCTTTCTTT.

The chain uses TRBV20-1 and TRBJ2-7, with 8 bases identical to TRBD2. V gave up 4 bases and J gave up 7 bases; unmatched junction bases: 21. CDR1 and CDR2 (germline): DFQATT, SNEGSKA (reference sequence). The CDR3 runs 17 residues. CDR3 residues: CSAKRPHRGAGDREQYF. The DNA for the CDR3 is TGCAGTGCTAAGCGCCCCCATCGGGGAGCGGGAGATCGAGAGCAGTACTTC.

The CDR3: CSVSHPQGVGVVDTEAFF. The CDR3 DNA follows: TGCAGCGTCTCTCACCCCCAGGGTGTGGGGGTTGTGGACACTGAAGCTTTCTTT. The V and J genes are TRBV29-1 and TRBJ1-1; perhaps TRBD1 as D (5 bases). This CDR3 comprises 18 residues. Trimming took 6 bases from V and 3 from J, leaving 29 bases between them. Germline V lookup: CDR1 SQVTM, CDR2 ANQGSEA.

This clonotype has a single count. The genes are TRBV7-2 and TRBJ2-7; 7 bases map to TRBD2. The V gene end was trimmed by 7 bases and the J gene end by 2 bases; junction bases not matched to a gene: 8. Germline-derived CDR1 and CDR2 are SGHTA and FQGNSA. This CDR3 contains 14 residues. The CDR3 DNA reads as TGTGCCAGCACCGAGACTAGCTCGACCTACGAGCAGTACTTC. Its translation is CASTETSSTYEQYF.

V and J are TRBV6-5 and TRBJ1-2, with a tentative D call TRBD1 (5 bases). Germline CDR1 reads MNHEY; CDR2 reads SVGAGI. Trimming stripped 2 bases from V and 7 bases from J, with 11 bases between. The CDR3 contains 13 residues. The CDR3 bases are TGTGCCAGCAGTTACGTCCAGGGCAGTGGCTACACCTTC. As protein: CASSYVQGSGYTF.

This chain connects TRBV10-3 to TRBJ2-7, with D uncertain. CDR1 is ENHRY, CDR2 SYGVKD, per germline. The CDR3 has 13 residues. The V gene lost 4 bases and the J gene lost 7 bases, with 14 bases spanning the gap. The CDR3 DNA follows: TGTGCCATCAGTGCTCCCCCCCTGGGTGAGCAGTACTTC. Its translation: CAISAPPLGEQYF.

The rearrangement links TRBV7-2 to TRBJ2-4; TRBD1 aligns across 7 bases. Germline lookup yields CDR1 SGHTA and CDR2 FQGNSA. The CDR3 is 14 residues long. V gave up 2 bases and J gave up 8 bases; unmatched junction bases: 6. The CDR3 here is CASSLQFTGDIQYF. In DNA, the CDR3 is TGTGCCAGCAGCTTACAGTTCACAGGGGACATTCAGTACTTC. Full variable domain (remainder filled in from reference TRBV7-2 and TRBJ2-4): GAGVSQSPSNKVTEKGKDVELRCDPISGHTALYWYRQSLGQGLEFLIYFQGNSAPDKSGLPSDRFSAERTGGSVSTLTIQRTQQEDSAVYLCASSLQFTGDIQYFGAGTRLSVL.

This clonotype was seen just once. The CDR3 region has the DNA TGCAGCGTTAGTACTAGCGGGAGTAAGAATGAGCAGTTCTTC. As protein: CSVSTSGSKNEQFF. The rearrangement uses TRBV29-1 and TRBJ2-1; 11 bases fit TRBD2. This CDR3 has 14 amino acids. With V trimmed by 5 bases and J by 7 bases, 7 bases remained unmatched. In germline, CDR1 is SQVTM, CDR2 ANQGSEA.

V gene TRBV28 combines with J gene TRBJ2-7; 7 nucleotides agree with TRBD1. Germline-derived CDR1 and CDR2 are MDHEN and SYDVKM. The CDR3 has 14 amino acids. Unmatched junction bases numbered 7, after V lost 6 bases and J lost 2 bases. Here the CDR3 reads CASRTGTAAYEQYF. CDR3 bases: TGTGCCAGCAGAACCGGGACAGCAGCCTACGAGCAGTACTTC.

The gene calls are TRBV7-9 and TRBJ2-7; 11 nucleotides align to TRBD1. Looked up from germline, CDR1 is SEHNR and CDR2 is FQNEAQ (reference sequence). The CDR3 covers 14 residues. V was clipped by 5 bases and J by 7 bases; unmatched bases: 7. The CDR3 sequence is CASSPTGTGGEQYF. CDR3 sequence (DNA): TGTGCCAGCAGCCCGACCGGGACAGGGGGAGAGCAGTACTTC.

V gene TRBV2 combines with J gene TRBJ2-3; 15 positions agree with TRBD2. The CDR3 contains 19 residues. The germline CDR1 and CDR2 sequences are SNHLY and FYNNEI. V dropped 7 bases and J dropped 2; count of bases not matched to a gene: 13. The CDR3 loop is CASIRPGLAGGFFTDTQYF. The CDR3 region has the DNA TGTGCCAGCATCCGCCCGGGACTAGCGGGAGGTTTTTTCACAGATACGCAGTATTTT.

This chain links TRBV29-1 with TRBJ2-6; D is tentatively TRBD1 or TRBD2 (5 bases each). The CDR3 covers 14 residues. Trimming pared 3 bases from V and 1 base from J, leaving 7 bases between. From germline, CDR1 is SQVTM and CDR2 ANQGSEA. CDR3 region: CSVDWGSGANVLTF. CDR3 sequence (DNA): TGCAGCGTTGATTGGGGGTCTGGGGCCAACGTCCTGACTTTC.

This chain connects TRBV23-1 to TRBJ2-7; D is tentatively TRBD1 or TRBD2 (5 bases each). TRBV23-1 is sorted into the ORF group, with uncertain function. The length of the CDR3 is 13 residues. Trimming removed 2 bases at V and 6 bases at J, with 11 bases between. The CDR3 sequence is CASSQRGVSEQYF. CDR3 coding DNA: TGCGCCAGCAGTCAAAGGGGAGTAAGCGAGCAGTACTTC.

The chain joins TRBV6-4 to TRBJ2-7; D possibly uses TRBD1 or TRBD2 (5 bases each). The CDR3 consists of 14 residues. Trimming stripped 3 bases from V and 2 bases from J, with 11 bases between. Germline CDR1 is MRHNA and CDR2 is SNTAGT. CDR3 nucleotide sequence: TGTGCCAGCAGTGAGTGGGACGGACCCTACGAGCAGTACTTC. As protein: CASSEWDGPYEQYF.

V and J are TRBV7-2 and TRBJ1-1; possible D gene TRBD1, 5 bases. The germline gives CDR1 SGHTA, CDR2 FQGNSA. V lost 6 bases to trimming and J lost 4 bases, with 9 bases between them. The CDR3 is made up of 12 amino acids. CDR3 residues: CASRPGPTEAFF. The CDR3 DNA is TGTGCCAGCAGGCCGGGGCCCACTGAAGCTTTCTTT.

This clonotype was detected only once. The chain is built from TRBV7-2 and TRBJ2-2, with 9 bases lining up with TRBD1. This CDR3 spans 15 amino acids. J lost 5 bases, V lost 5 bases, and 6 bases had no gene match. The V gene's germline CDR1 is SGHTA and CDR2 FQGNSA. CDR3 bases: TGTGCCAGCAGCCAAGGGACAGGGTATACCGGGGAGCTGTTTTTT. It specifies CASSQGTGYTGELFF.

The chain has TRBV3-1 and TRBJ1-2; the D gene is possibly TRBD1 (5 bases). From germline, CDR1 is LGHDT and CDR2 YNNKEL (reference sequence). The CDR3 loop spans 14 amino acids. V was cut by 4 bases and J by 8 bases, with 17 bases left in between. The CDR3: CASSRGDVGGGYTF. The CDR3 DNA follows: TGTGCCAGCAGCCGTGGGGACGTTGGTGGGGGCTACACCTTC.

The V gene is TRBV3-1, the J gene TRBJ2-7; 12 bases are a match to TRBD2. The length of the CDR3 is 17 residues. CDR1 and CDR2 from the germline V gene are LGHDT and YNNKEL (reference sequence). With V trimmed by 4 bases and J by 2 bases, 9 bases remained unmatched. For the CDR3, the DNA is TGTGCCAGCAGCCGGCCGGCGGCTAGCGGGGGGGCCTACGAGCAGTACTTC. Translating it yields CASSRPAASGGAYEQYF.

The chain uses TRBV25-1 and TRBJ1-1; D is possibly TRBD1 (6 bases). Germline loops: CDR1 MGHDK, CDR2 SYGVNS. The ends were cut back, 4 bases at V and 12 bases at J, with 12 bases in the middle. The CDR3 runs 11 residues. The CDR3, as DNA: TGTGCCAGCAGTGGACAGGTAAAGACTTTCTTT. Its translation: CASSGQVKTFF.

This clonotype has just a few counts. The CDR3 spells CSVGQDTQYF. In DNA, the CDR3 is TGCAGCGTTGGGCAAGATACGCAGTATTTT. The chain carries TRBV29-1 and TRBJ2-3; D not resolved. Germline V gives CDR1 SQVTM, CDR2 ANQGSEA. The CDR3 has 10 amino acids. Trimming shortened V by 4 bases and J by 5 bases, and 4 bases separated the two germline ends.

The chain combines TRBV6-5 with TRBJ2-1; D is tentatively TRBD1 or TRBD2 (6 bases each). The ends were cut back, 11 bases at V and 0 bases at J, with 17 bases in the middle. Germline-derived CDR1 and CDR2 are MNHEY and SVGAGI. The CDR3 length is 15 residues. Here the CDR3 reads CASFGGTTSYNEQFF. CDR3 nucleotides: TGTGCCTCCTTCGGAGGGACAACCTCCTACAATGAGCAGTTCTTC.

The rearrangement joins TRBV29-1 to TRBJ2-3; D is unresolved. The CDR3 totals 11 residues. Trimming removed 4 bases at V and 3 bases at J, with 5 bases between. The germline CDR1 and CDR2 sequences are SQVTM and ANQGSEA. CDR3 sequence (DNA): TGCAGCGTTGGGGTGACAGATACGCAGTATTTT. Encoded protein: CSVGVTDTQYF.

This chain links TRBV7-2 with TRBJ1-2; TRBD1 aligns across 10 bases. The CDR3 covers 15 residues. CDR1 and CDR2 (germline): SGHTA, FQGNSA. With 6 bases clipped from V and 1 base from J, the junction kept 5 bases outside the gene matches. The CDR3 sequence: CASSQTGGNNYGYTF. CDR3 DNA sequence: TGTGCCAGCAGTCAGACAGGGGGCAATAACTATGGCTACACCTTC. The complete variable domain, with remaining parts taken from reference TRBV7-2 and TRBJ1-2, reads GAGVSQSPSNKVTEKGKDVELRCDPISGHTALYWYRQSLGQGLEFLIYFQGNSAPDKSGLPSDRFSAERTGGSVSTLTIQRTQQEDSAVYLCASSQTGGNNYGYTFGSGTRLTVV.

Of note for this clonotype: One junction end does not reproduce the germline sequence, and a read error may be involved. V is TRBV3-1 and J is TRBJ2-5; D not resolved. Germline assignment: CDR1 LGHDT and CDR2 YNNKEL (reference sequence). The CDR3 extends over 11 amino acids. The CDR3 is CASSQDTATHF. The DNA for the CDR3 is TGTGCCAGCAGCCAAGATACGGCCACTCACTTC.

J is TRBJ2-7 and V is TRBV7-2; D gene ambiguous. CDR1 is SGHTA, CDR2 FQGNSA, per germline. The CDR3 extends over 12 amino acids. V lost 4 bases, J lost 3 bases, and 7 bases lay in between. CDR3 loop: CASSSNLYEQYF. The CDR3 nucleotides are TGTGCCAGCAGCTCAAATCTCTACGAGCAGTACTTC.

The rearrangement uses TRBV5-1 and TRBJ2-3; D is uncertain. The ends were cut back, 0 bases at V and 1 base at J, with 6 bases in the middle. CDR1 and CDR2 (germline): SGHRS, YFSETQ. This CDR3 has 14 amino acids. CDR3 bases: TGCGCCAGCAGCTTGGAGAGACGCACAGATACGCAGTATTTT. Protein: CASSLERRTDTQYF.

The chain uses TRBV20-1 and TRBJ2-3, with 12 bases matching TRBD2. The CDR3 spans 16 residues. Losses at the gene ends were 3 bases for V and 8 bases for J; bases not matched to a gene: 12. CDR1 DFQATT and CDR2 SNEGSKA come from the germline V gene (reference sequence). The DNA of the CDR3 is TGCAGTGCTAGTGCACTAGCGGGGGGATCGGGTCGTACGCAGTATTTT. Amino acids: CSASALAGGSGRTQYF.

V gene TRBV20-1 combines with J gene TRBJ2-7, with 8 bases matching TRBD2. V shed 0 bases, J shed 3 bases, and the junction held 13 bases outside the gene matches. This CDR3 is built from 17 residues. The germline V gene encodes CDR1 DFQATT and CDR2 SNEGSKA (reference sequence). CDR3 amino acids: CSARDLTSAVTLYEQYF. In DNA form, the CDR3 reads TGCAGTGCTAGAGATTTGACTAGCGCAGTTACCCTCTACGAGCAGTACTTC.